This T cell receptor beta chain was recovered during a study of CD8 T cells in Susac syndrome. TCR beta sequencing was performed on blood CD8+ and CD4+ T cells. The multiple sclerosis controls were treatment-naive patients affected by stable or active relapsing-remitting disease. After extraction with the RNeasy kit, roughly 0.45 to 1 ug of the RNA was reverse transcribed using random hexamers. By means of immunoSEQ multiplex PCR, TCR beta CDR3 spanning 54 Vbeta and 13 Jbeta underwent amplification. One entry per CDR3 protein results from TCRdb running MiXCR on the immunoSEQ multiplex PCR reads. Of 200,000 to 250,000 distinct CDR3 sequences in the sample, 80% to 95% were seen once. CDR3 length: 12 residues. Trimming stripped 2 bases from V and 4 bases from J, with 5 bases between. Per the germline V gene, CDR1 is SNHLY and CDR2 is FYNNEI.

This rearrangement joins TRBV2 to TRBJ2-5; D not resolved. This clonotype originated in a human donor with multiple sclerosis. The sequencing sample was made of CD4+ T cells from PBMCs. CDR3 DNA: TGTGCCAGCAGTGAACTGACAGAGACCCAGTACTTC. This translates into CASSELTETQYF. Drawing the rest from reference TRBV2 and TRBJ2-5, the complete variable domain is EPEVTQTPSHQVTQMGQEVILRCVPISNHLYFYWYRQILGQKVEFLVSFYNNEISEKSEIFDDQFSVERPDGSNFTLKIRSTKLEDSAMYFCASSELTETQYFGPGTRLLVL.